The source of this T cell receptor beta chain is a study of T-cell memory formation after mild COVID-19. Remarks on this clonotype: What it binds is not known.

Trimming left V 0 bases short and J 0 bases short, with 11 bases between. Germline V lookup: CDR1 SGDLS, CDR2 YYNGEE. The CDR3 totals 16 residues. The study's findings and limits: Specificity for SARS-CoV-2 was not confirmed among the second-wave clones peaking on day 37. Largely, contracting CD4+ clones fell within CM and EM, and contracting CD8+ clones within EMRA.

One entry per CDR3 protein results from TCRdb running MiXCR on the 5' RACE reads. The table includes about 240,000 distinct CDR3 sequences, 7.5% to 10% detected once. The chain carries TRBV9 and TRBJ2-3, with TRBD2 as a possible D gene (5 bases). The TCR was taken from a man younger than 30 who had mild COVID-19 (a few samples of this study predate the infection). Cell type and time point are not known. The sequenced sample consisted of PBMCs or a T cell subset sorted from them (not recorded which). CDR3 DNA: TGTGCCAGCAGCGTAGGGCGGGTACCTAGCACAGATACGCAGTATTTT. As protein: CASSVGRVPSTDTQYF.